The T cell receptor (beta chain) under discussion was sequenced for a study of blood T cell repertoires in COVID-19. In the study overall: The study drew acute and convalescent COVID-19 samples from the United States, Italy and Spain. Sources were T cells, B-cell-depleted T cells, or PBMCs; the material itself was cDNA or gDNA.

In the authors' methods: Researchers report that nucleated cell counts were estimated from reference gene primer amplification. Sequencing was performed with immunoSEQ multiplex PCR; in TCRdb, only in-frame clones are kept and a portion is missing. For V, J and clone size, that table is used; D and trimming come from the DNA. The data show approximately 160,000 clones, about 86% seen once. V was pared by 2 bases and J by 4 bases, with 20 bases between. The germline CDR1 and CDR2 sequences are MNHNS and SASEGT. The CDR3 totals 17 residues. The chain links TRBV6-1 to TRBJ1-2, with D maybe TRBD1 (6 bases). Sample: peripheral blood. This clonotype was obtained from a man in his forties or fifties with active or convalescent COVID-19. This CDR3 is CASSERFAGQGPYGYTF. The CDR3 DNA reads TGTGCCAGCAGTGAAAGGTTCGCTGGGCAGGGGCCCTATGGCTACACCTTC.